The rows below give T cell receptor beta chains drawn from one sample of a study of T cell changes during pregnancy in multiple sclerosis. TCRdb keeps only in-frame clones here, not all; method: immunoSEQ multiplex PCR. The data hold 42,000 or so clones, with 90% observed a single time. Material: CD8+ T cells from peripheral blood mononuclear cells, obtained in the first trimester of pregnancy. The receptors originated from a female donor with multiple sclerosis, enrolled in a pregnancy study. The CDR3 runs from the conserved cysteine through the conserved F or W. A D gene is named only where the DNA matches it firmly. The size of a clone is reported for some rows only, either as once, few or many, or as a class for expanded clones.

NA | NA | TRBJ2-5 | TRBV5-4 | TGTGCCAGCAGCCCCGGAGGGATTTACCAAGAGACCCAGTACTTC | CASSPGGIYQETQYF
NA | NA | TRBJ2-2 | TRBV27 | TGTGCCAGCAGTTTGGTCGGAGGTGCGGGCACCGGGGAGCTGTTTTTT | CASSLVGGAGTGELFF
TRBD1 | NA | TRBJ1-6 | TRBV6-5 | TGTGCCAGCAGCTGGACAGGGTCCAATTCACCCCTCCACTTT | CASSWTGSNSPLHF
TRBD2 | NA | TRBJ2-1 | TRBV18 | TGTGCCAGCTCACCTCTAGCGGGAGATGAGCAGTTCTTC | CASSPLAGDEQFF
NA | NA | TRBJ2-1 | TRBV28 | TGTGCCAGCAGTACAGCCCCCAGGGACAATGAGCAGTTCTTC | CASSTAPRDNEQFF
NA | NA | TRBJ1-4 | TRBV19 | TGTGCCAGTAGTATAGTTTGGGACTGGGCAGGTAGAAAACTGTTTTTT | CASSIVWDWAGRKLFF
NA | NA | TRBJ1-1 | TRBV5-1 | TGCGCCAGCAGCTTGTTTGTCAGACAGAACACTGAAGCTTTCTTT | CASSLFVRQNTEAFF
NA | NA | TRBJ2-7 | TRBV19 | TGTGCCACCAGAGCGGGCGGGGAGAGGGAGCAGTACTTC | CATRAGGEREQYF
NA | NA | TRBJ1-1 | TRBV13 | TGTGCCAGCAGCTTAGTCGAGAAGGAAGCTTTCTTT | CASSLVEKEAFF
TRBD2 | NA | TRBJ2-3 | TRBV5-6 | TGTGCCAGCAGCTGGGGGGCGGCACTAGCGGGATTGGCAGATACGCAGTATTTT | CASSWGAALAGLADTQYF
NA | once | TRBJ2-7 | TRBV27 | TGTGCCAGCAGTTTATCATCCCTTACCTACGAGCAGTACTTC | CASSLSSLTYEQYF
TRBD1 | NA | TRBJ2-7 | TRBV6-1 | TGTGCCAGCAGTAAGACAGGGATCTCCTACGAGCAGTACTTC | CASSKTGISYEQYF
TRBD1 | once | TRBJ1-2 | TRBV6-5 | TGTGCCAGCAGTTACGGTCAGGGGGGCTTTAACTATGGCTACACCTTC | CASSYGQGGFNYGYTF
NA | NA | TRBJ1-4 | TRBV4-1 | TGCGCCAGCAGCCTAAGAACCCCCGGGGGTGAAAAACTGTTTTTT | CASSLRTPGGEKLFF
TRBD1 | NA | TRBJ1-5 | TRBV15 | TGTGCCACCAGCAGTAGAAGGGGGCTGGATCAGCCCCAGCATTTT | CATSSRRGLDQPQHF
TRBD1 | NA | TRBJ1-5 | TRBV4-2 | TGTGCCAGCAGCCAGACAGGGGGCAATCAGCCCCAGCATTTT | CASSQTGGNQPQHF
TRBD2 | NA | TRBJ2-1 | TRBV2 | TGTGCCAGCAGTGAAGTTGGACTAGCGGCATACAATGAGCAGTTCTTC | CASSEVGLAAYNEQFF
TRBD2 | NA | TRBJ2-5 | TRBV9 | TGTGCCAGCAGCTTAGCGGGGGGTCAAGAGACCCAGTACTTC | CASSLAGGQETQYF
TRBD1 | NA | TRBJ1-1 | TRBV7-9 | TGTGCCAGCAGCTCAAGTTGGACAGGCGCCACTGAAGCTTTCTTT | CASSSSWTGATEAFF
NA | NA | TRBJ2-1 | TRBV6-5 | TGTGCCAGCCGTCCGGGGGAGAGGTACAATGAGCAGTTCTTC | CASRPGERYNEQFF
NA | NA | TRBJ2-1 | TRBV2 | TGTGCCAGCAGGAAAAACAGGGATGAGCAGTTCTTC | CASRKNRDEQFF
NA | NA | TRBJ2-7 | TRBV4-3 | TGCGCCAGCAGCCCTAGGACAGCCTACGAGCAGTACTTC | CASSPRTAYEQYF
TRBD2 | NA | TRBJ2-5 | TRBV4-3 | TGCGCCAGCAGCCAAGACAGCGGGGGTACTTCAGAGACCCAGTACTTC | CASSQDSGGTSETQYF